Shown below are 28 T cell receptor beta chains from a single sample sequenced in a study of shared clonotypes between healthy human individuals. TCRdb's copy holds only in-frame clones and misses some; the assay was immunoSEQ multiplex PCR. Here the sample spans approximately 470,000 clones, around 73% being singletons. Sequences were obtained from PBMCs. Source of these receptors: a woman in her thirties or forties in good health. Some clones in this sample may be carry-over from other donors' samples.

This rearrangement joins TRBV21-1 to TRBJ2-2; the table's TRBD1 call for D was not verified on the DNA. TRBV21-1 is deemed a pseudogene. The CDR3 covers 20 residues. Here the CDR3 DNA reads TGTGCCAGCAGCCAGAAGGGACCAGGGGCCCCACGAACGAACACCGGGGAGCTGTTTTTT. This gives the protein CASSQKGPGAPRTNTGELFF.

The V gene is TRBV30, the J gene TRBJ2-3; the D gene is possibly TRBD2 (6 bases). The length of the CDR3 is 15 residues. The germline V and J ends were trimmed by 2 bases and 4 bases, with 16 bases remaining between them. In germline, CDR1 is GTSNPN, CDR2 SVGIG (reference sequence). In DNA, the CDR3 is TGTGCCTGGAGTCCCCCCGGGTGGGGGGCAGATACGCAGTATTTT. It is translated as CAWSPPGWGADTQYF.

The V gene is TRBV27, the J gene TRBJ1-1; 12 nucleotides match TRBD1. CDR3 length: 15 residues. Germline values: CDR1 MNHEY, CDR2 SMNVEV (reference sequence). The junction had 1 base not matched to a gene; V was cut back by 1 base and J by 4 bases. The CDR3 coding sequence is TGTGCCAGCAGTTTATGGGGACAGGGGGCCACTGAAGCTTTCTTT. Protein sequence: CASSLWGQGATEAFF.

The chain employs TRBV11-2 and TRBJ2-3, with D unclear. Germline loops: CDR1 SGHAT, CDR2 FQNNGV. The V gene lost 1 base and the J gene lost 10 bases, with 6 bases spanning the gap. This CDR3 comprises 11 residues. The CDR3 region is CASSLADPQYF. In DNA form, the CDR3 reads TGTGCCAGCAGCTTAGCGGATCCGCAGTATTTT.

Comments on this clone: Other DNA sequences in the same sample also yield this CDR3. The chain uses TRBV7-9 and TRBJ1-1; D is undetermined. Trimming shortened V by 2 bases and J by 4 bases, and 2 bases separated the two germline ends. Germline-derived CDR1 and CDR2 are SEHNR and FQNEAQ (reference sequence). The CDR3 runs 11 residues. CDR3 in amino acids: CASSLSTEAFF. CDR3 nucleotides: TGTGCCAGCAGCTTAAGCACTGAAGCTTTCTTT. Full variable domain (outside the CDR3, taken from reference TRBV7-9 and TRBJ1-1): DTGVSQNPRHKITKRGQNVTFRCDPISEHNRLYWYRQTLGQGPEFLTYFQNEAQLEKSRLLSDRFSAERPKGSFSTLEIQRTEQGDSAMYLCASSLSTEAFFGQGTRLTVV.

The chain combines TRBV10-3 with TRBJ2-1; 10 bases agree with TRBD2. The CDR3 covers 14 residues. With 6 bases clipped from V and 9 bases from J, the junction kept 8 bases outside the gene matches. Germline CDR1 ENHRY, CDR2 SYGVKD. The CDR3, as DNA: TGTGCCATCAGCCCTAGCGGGAGACTCTTTGAGCAGTTCTTC. This translates into CAISPSGRLFEQFF.

This chain connects TRBV6-5 to TRBJ1-6, with 7 bases fitting TRBD1. CDR1 MNHEY and CDR2 SVGAGI come from the germline V gene. The CDR3 has 14 amino acids. V gave up 6 bases and J gave up 8 bases; unmatched junction bases: 7. CDR3 sequence reads: CASRTDRADSPLHF. The CDR3 region has the DNA TGTGCCAGCAGGACCGACAGGGCGGATTCACCCCTCCACTTT.

The chain recombines TRBV5-1 with TRBJ2-7; D remains ambiguous. The CDR3 covers 11 residues. Trimming took off 3 bases at V and 2 bases at J, with 3 bases between the two ends. Germline CDR1 SGHRS, CDR2 YFSETQ. CDR3 sequence (DNA): TGCGCCAGCAGCTGGGCCTACGAGCAGTACTTC. Amino acid sequence: CASSWAYEQYF.

The chain carries TRBV28 and TRBJ2-3, with D perhaps matching TRBD1 (6 bases). Germline-derived CDR1 and CDR2 are MDHEN and SYDVKM. This CDR3 has 14 residues. Trimming left V 7 bases short and J 2 bases short, with 13 bases between. Written as DNA, the CDR3 is TGTGCCAGCACCTCCACAGGGCCCACAGATACGCAGTATTTT. Translation: CASTSTGPTDTQYF.

V and J are TRBV28 and TRBJ1-2; the D gene is possibly TRBD1 (5 bases). Germline lookup yields CDR1 MDHEN and CDR2 SYDVKM. V was pared by 4 bases and J by 7 bases, with 13 bases between. There are 13 residues in the CDR3. Here the CDR3 reads CASSSTVKSGYTF. In DNA form, the CDR3 reads TGTGCCAGCAGTTCGACAGTTAAGAGTGGCTACACCTTC.

As concerns this clone: A far larger clone is just one base off, so this is likely a read error. V usage is TRBV30 and J usage is TRBJ2-5; no clear D gene. Looked up from germline, CDR1 is GTSNPN and CDR2 is SVGIG (reference sequence). The CDR3 contains 13 residues. The CDR3 is CARSPAASVAQYF. CDR3 nucleotides: TGTGCCCGGAGTCCCGCAGCCTCCGTGGCCCAGTACTTC.

As concerns this clone: Different DNA sequences within this sample yield the same CDR3. V usage is TRBV6-1 and J usage is TRBJ2-1; D gene ambiguous. The V end lost 2 bases, the J end lost 0 bases, and 8 bases lay between the germline ends. CDR1 is MNHNS, CDR2 SASEGT, per germline. The CDR3 length is 15 residues. CDR3 sequence: CASSEQTSSYNEQFF. The CDR3 DNA follows: TGTGCCAGCAGTGAACAGACGAGCTCCTACAATGAGCAGTTCTTC.

J is TRBJ1-2 and V is TRBV28; 12 positions match TRBD1. This CDR3 has 16 residues. Germline values: CDR1 MDHEN, CDR2 SYDVKM. With 2 bases clipped from V and 2 bases from J, the junction kept 3 bases outside the gene matches. CDR3 in DNA: TGTGCCAGCAGTTTAGGAGGGACAGGGGGCAACTATGGCTACACCTTC. The encoded protein is CASSLGGTGGNYGYTF.

The rearrangement links TRBV29-1 to TRBJ2-5, with TRBD1 identical over 7 bases. Trimming at V came to 6 bases and at J to 2 bases, leaving 9 bases not matched to a gene. In germline, CDR1 is SQVTM, CDR2 ANQGSEA. This CDR3 has 14 amino acids. CDR3 sequence reads: CSVSLTGSQETQYF. CDR3 sequence (DNA): TGCAGCGTATCCCTGACAGGGTCACAAGAGACCCAGTACTTC. Based on the CDR3 plus reference TRBV29-1 and TRBJ2-5, the full variable domain is SAVISQKPSRDICQRGTSLTIQCQVDSQVTMMFWYRQQPGQSLTLIATANQGSEATYESGFVIDKFPISRPNLTFSTLTVSNMSPEDSSIYLCSVSLTGSQETQYFGPGTRLLVL.

The chain couples TRBV19 to TRBJ1-5, with D tentatively TRBD1 (6 bases). CDR3 length: 14 amino acids. CDR1 is LNHDA, CDR2 SQIVND, per germline (reference sequence). V was cut by 2 bases and J by 3 bases, with 8 bases left in between. CDR3 sequence: CASSIRDNNQPQHF. The CDR3 DNA reads TGTGCCAGTAGTATACGGGACAACAATCAGCCCCAGCATTTT.

The rearrangement joins TRBV7-3 to TRBJ2-3; D is perhaps TRBD1 or TRBD2 (5 bases each). The CDR3 runs to 13 residues. From germline, CDR1 is SGHTA and CDR2 FQGTGA. V lost 4 bases to trimming and J lost 9 bases, with 14 bases between them. The CDR3 nucleotides read TGTGCCAGCAGCTCACAAGGGACCGGGACGCAGTATTTT. Protein sequence: CASSSQGTGTQYF.

This clone has just a few counts. The chain links TRBV30 to TRBJ1-6; D unclear. This CDR3 region has 14 residues. Between the trimmed V and J ends, which lost 0 bases and 7 bases, there was a span of 10 bases. The germline gives CDR1 GTSNPN, CDR2 SVGIG (reference sequence). CDR3 nucleotide sequence: TGTGCCTGGAGTGTACCGGGCGGCAATTCACCCCTCCACTTT. The encoded protein is CAWSVPGGNSPLHF. Complete variable domain (other parts from reference TRBV30 and TRBJ1-6): SQTIHQWPATLVQPVGSPLSLECTVEGTSNPNLYWYRQAAGRGLQLLFYSVGIGQISSEVPQNLSASRPQDRQFILSSKKLLLSDSGFYLCAWSVPGGNSPLHFGNGTRLTVT.

This clone was detected ten times or more. This chain links TRBV19 with TRBJ2-1, with D possibly being TRBD2 (5 bases). This CDR3 comprises 15 residues. In germline, CDR1 is LNHDA, CDR2 SQIVND (reference sequence). V was cut by 4 bases and J by 6 bases, with 16 bases left in between. CDR3 bases: TGTGCCAGTAGTACCGGACTGTCCTGGGGCAATGAGCAGTTCTTC. It is translated as CASSTGLSWGNEQFF.

CDR3: CASSQERVGSEQYF. The CDR3, as DNA: TGTGCCAGCAGCCAAGAGAGGGTCGGTTCTGAGCAGTACTTC. This chain connects TRBV4-2 to TRBJ2-7; maybe TRBD2 (5 bases). From germline, CDR1 is LGHNA and CDR2 YNFKEQ. The CDR3 has 14 amino acids. V lost 0 bases, J lost 7 bases, and 13 bases lay in between.

The V and J genes are TRBV30 and TRBJ2-7; TRBD2 agrees at 14 bases. Germline V gene data show CDR1 as GTSNPN and CDR2 as SVGIG (reference sequence). V shed 7 bases, J shed 0 bases, and the junction held 8 bases outside the gene matches. There are 16 residues in the CDR3. The CDR3 spells CASQPGTSGSSYEQYF. The CDR3 DNA reads TGTGCCTCCCAACCTGGGACTAGCGGGAGCTCCTACGAGCAGTACTTC.

The chain combines TRBV28 with TRBJ1-1, with D tentatively TRBD1 (5 bases). The CDR3 length is 12 residues. Germline-derived CDR1 and CDR2 are MDHEN and SYDVKM. V shed 3 bases and J shed 7 bases, with 9 bases lying between them. CDR3 sequence reads: CASSLTAYEAFF. The CDR3 DNA follows: TGTGCCAGCAGTTTGACAGCCTATGAAGCTTTCTTT. Filled out from reference TRBV28 and TRBJ1-1, the complete variable domain reads DVKVTQSSRYLVKRTGEKVFLECVQDMDHENMFWYRQDPGLGLRLIYFSYDVKMKEKGDIPEGYSVSREKKERFSLILESASTNQTSMYLCASSLTAYEAFFGQGTRLTVV.

The chain combines TRBV13 with TRBJ2-7; TRBD2 matches at 7 bases. The V segment lost 4 bases and the J segment 0 bases; nucleotides outside the gene matches: 6. The CDR3 loop spans 15 amino acids. Looked up from germline, CDR1 is PRHDT and CDR2 is FYEKMQ (reference sequence). The CDR3 DNA follows: TGTGCCAGCAGCTCTAGGGAGGGCACCTCCTACGAGCAGTACTTC. This translates into CASSSREGTSYEQYF.

This rearrangement joins TRBV7-7 to TRBJ2-2, with 9 positions matching TRBD2. Losses at the gene ends were 6 bases for V and 3 bases for J; bases not matched to a gene: 5. The CDR3 spans 15 residues. CDR1 and CDR2 (germline): SSHAT, FNYEAQ (reference sequence). The CDR3 protein is CASSQTSGDTGELFF. The DNA of the CDR3 is TGTGCCAGCAGTCAGACTAGCGGTGACACCGGGGAGCTGTTTTTT. The whole variable domain, filled in from reference TRBV7-7 and TRBJ2-2, reads GAGVSQSPRYKVTKRGQDVTLRCDPISSHATLYWYQQALGQGPEFLTYFNYEAQPDKSGLPSDRFSAERPEGSISTLTIQRTEQRDSAMYRCASSQTSGDTGELFFGEGSRLTVL.

This rearrangement joins TRBV5-1 to TRBJ1-2; 10 bases fit TRBD1. V lost 0 bases to trimming and J lost 3 bases; unmatched junction nucleotides: 5. The CDR3 loop spans 16 amino acids. CDR1 and CDR2 (germline): SGHRS, YFSETQ. For the CDR3, the DNA is TGCGCCAGCAGCTTGGGGGTCGGGACAGGGGACTATGGCTACACCTTC. This encodes CASSLGVGTGDYGYTF. The full variable domain, its missing parts supplied by reference TRBV5-1 and TRBJ1-2, is KAGVTQTPRYLIKTRGQQVTLSCSPISGHRSVSWYQQTPGQGLQFLFEYFSETQRNKGNFPGRFSGRQFSNSRSEMNVSTLELGDSALYLCASSLGVGTGDYGYTFGSGTRLTVV.

The chain is built from TRBV7-9 and TRBJ1-2, with 8 positions matching TRBD1. Germline V gene sequence: CDR1 SEHNR, CDR2 FQNEAQ (reference sequence). The CDR3 consists of 14 residues. V lost 5 bases and J lost 6; bases outside the gene matches: 8. The CDR3 loop is CASSVGQGINGYTF. Written as DNA, the CDR3 is TGTGCCAGCAGCGTCGGACAGGGTATAAATGGCTACACCTTC.

This clone has a handful of counts. The chain recombines TRBV9 with TRBJ1-4; maybe TRBD1 (5 bases). Trimming left V 4 bases short and J 3 bases short, with 10 bases between. There are 14 residues in the CDR3. Germline V CDR1 and CDR2: SGDLS, YYNGEE. CDR3 in amino acids: CASSPGGANEKLFF. Here the CDR3 DNA reads TGTGCCAGCAGCCCGGGGGGGGCTAATGAAAAACTGTTTTTT.

The CDR3 DNA reads TGTGCCAGCAGCTTGGAGGGGGGCTCCAGGGAGACCCAGTACTTC. Translation: CASSLEGGSRETQYF. V and J are TRBV5-6 and TRBJ2-5; D tentatively fits TRBD1 or TRBD2 (6 bases each). With 0 bases removed from V and 5 bases from J, the gap between germline ends came to 14 bases. The CDR3 loop spans 15 amino acids. The V gene's germline CDR1 is SGHDT and CDR2 YYEEEE.

This clone was found many times. The chain uses TRBV5-1 and TRBJ2-1; D tentatively fits TRBD1 or TRBD2 (5 bases each). Trimming removed 3 bases from V and 0 bases from J, with 10 bases in between. CDR1 and CDR2 (germline): SGHRS, YFSETQ. The CDR3 has 15 residues. CDR3 in amino acids: CASSWDLTSYNEQFF. The CDR3 region has the DNA TGCGCCAGCAGCTGGGACCTTACCTCCTACAATGAGCAGTTCTTC. Together with reference TRBV5-1 and TRBJ2-1, the CDR3 gives the full variable domain: KAGVTQTPRYLIKTRGQQVTLSCSPISGHRSVSWYQQTPGQGLQFLFEYFSETQRNKGNFPGRFSGRQFSNSRSEMNVSTLELGDSALYLCASSWDLTSYNEQFFGPGTRLTVL.